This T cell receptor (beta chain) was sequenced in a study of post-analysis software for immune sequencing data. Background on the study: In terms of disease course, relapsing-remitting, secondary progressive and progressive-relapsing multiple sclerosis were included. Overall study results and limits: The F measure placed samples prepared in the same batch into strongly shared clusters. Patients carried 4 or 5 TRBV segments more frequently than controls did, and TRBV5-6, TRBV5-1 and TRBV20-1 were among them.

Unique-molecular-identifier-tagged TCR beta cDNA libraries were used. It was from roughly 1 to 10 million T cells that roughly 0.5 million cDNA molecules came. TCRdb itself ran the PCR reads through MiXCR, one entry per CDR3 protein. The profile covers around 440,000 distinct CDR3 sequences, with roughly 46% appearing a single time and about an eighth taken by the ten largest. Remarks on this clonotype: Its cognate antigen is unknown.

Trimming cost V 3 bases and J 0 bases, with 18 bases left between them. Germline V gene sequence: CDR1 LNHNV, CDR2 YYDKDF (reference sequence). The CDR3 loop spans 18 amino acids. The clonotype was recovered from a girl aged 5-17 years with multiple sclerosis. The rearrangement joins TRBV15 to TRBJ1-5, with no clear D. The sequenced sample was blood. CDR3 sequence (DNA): TGTGCCACCAGCAGCCCCTTAGGTTCCGATTTTAGCAATCAGCCCCAGCATTTT. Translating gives CATSSPLGSDFSNQPQHF.